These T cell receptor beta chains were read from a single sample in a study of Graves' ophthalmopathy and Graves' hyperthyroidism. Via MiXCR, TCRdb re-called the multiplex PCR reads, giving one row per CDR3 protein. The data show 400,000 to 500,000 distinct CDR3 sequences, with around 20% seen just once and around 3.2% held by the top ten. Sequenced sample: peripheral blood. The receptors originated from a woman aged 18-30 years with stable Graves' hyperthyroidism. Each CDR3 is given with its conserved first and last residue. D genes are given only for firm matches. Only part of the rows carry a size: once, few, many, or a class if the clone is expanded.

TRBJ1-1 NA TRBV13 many TGTGCCAGCAGCCGGGACTTTGCCCGGACCGGGGCTTTCTTT CASSRDFARTGAFF
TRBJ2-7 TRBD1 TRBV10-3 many TGTGCCATCAGTGATGGGACAGACTCCTACGAGCAGTACTTC CAISDGTDSYEQYF
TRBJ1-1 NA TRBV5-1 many TGCGCCAGCAGCTTGGTCCCAGGCACTGAAGCTTTCTTT CASSLVPGTEAFF
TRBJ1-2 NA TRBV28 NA TGTGCCAGCAGTTTAGCATACCGCTACACCTTC CASSLAYRYTF
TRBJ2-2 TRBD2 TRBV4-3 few TGCGCCAGCAGCCAAGCTCGGGGGGCCGGGGAGCTGTTTTTT CASSQARGAGELFF
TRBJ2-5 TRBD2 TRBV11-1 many TGTGCCAGCAGCCTCGGACTAGCGGGCCCCGAGGGGGAGACCCAGTACTTC CASSLGLAGPEGETQYF
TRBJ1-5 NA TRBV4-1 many TGCGCCAGCAGCCAAGTTGGGAGGGGGTACGGGCAGCCCCAGCATTTT CASSQVGRGYGQPQHF
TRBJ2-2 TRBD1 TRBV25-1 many TGTGCCAGCAGTGTACCGGGACAGGCGAACACCGGGGAGCTGTTTTTT CASSVPGQANTGELFF
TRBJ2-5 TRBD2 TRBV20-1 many TGCAGTGCTAGGCGACTAGCGGGATCCCAAGAGACCAAGTACTTC CSARRLAGSQETKYF
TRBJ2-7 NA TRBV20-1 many TGCAGTGCTAGATCCGGGGTCGGGCTAGGAGAGCAGTACTTC CSARSGVGLGEQYF
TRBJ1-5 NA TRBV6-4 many TGTGCCAGCATAGTTTTGGACAGATACCCCGATTATCAGCCCCAGCATTTT CASIVLDRYPDYQPQHF
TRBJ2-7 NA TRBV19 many TGTGCCAGTAGTAGACAGTCACGGGCCCCCTACGAGCAGTACTTC CASSRQSRAPYEQYF
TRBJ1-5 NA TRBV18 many TGTGCCAGCTCACTTTGGGACAGCAATCAGCCCCAGCATTTT CASSLWDSNQPQHF
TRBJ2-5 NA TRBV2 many TGTGCCAGCGGCAGGGAACTGCAAGAGACCCAGTACTTC CASGRELQETQYF
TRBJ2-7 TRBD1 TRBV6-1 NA TGTGCCAGCCACCGGGACAGATACTACGAGCAGTACTTC CASHRDRYYEQYF
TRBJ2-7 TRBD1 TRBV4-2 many TGTGCCAGCAGCCAAGGACAGGGGAAGCCCTACGAGCAGTACTTC CASSQGQGKPYEQYF
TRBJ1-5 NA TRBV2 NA TGTGCCAGCAGTGAAGCGGAAGTCCAGCCCCAGCATTTT CASSEAEVQPQHF
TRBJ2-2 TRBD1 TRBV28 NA TGTGCCAGCAGTCGCCTGTACAGGGGGACCGGGGAGCTGTTTTTT CASSRLYRGTGELFF
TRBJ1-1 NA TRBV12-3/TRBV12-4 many TGTGCCAGCAGTTCGGGGGGTCGCACTGAAGCTTTCTTT CASSSGGRTEAFF
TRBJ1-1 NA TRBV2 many TGTGCCAGCAGTGAAAGTTCAATGAACACTGAAGCTTTCTTT CASSESSMNTEAFF
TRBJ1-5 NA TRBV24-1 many TGTGCCACCAGTGCGGCAGGTACTGGTCAGCCCCAGCATTTT CATSAAGTGQPQHF
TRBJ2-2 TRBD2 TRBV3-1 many TGTGCCAGCAGCCCAGCGGGAGCCGGGGAGCTGTTTTTT CASSPAGAGELFF
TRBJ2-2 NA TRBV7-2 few TGTGCCAGCAGCCCTATTGGGGTGCGGTTGGACGGGGAGCTGTTTTTT CASSPIGVRLDGELFF
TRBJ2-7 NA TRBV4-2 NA TGTGCCAGCAGCCAAGGGTCGGGCACTTACTCCTACGAGCAGTACTTC CASSQGSGTYSYEQYF
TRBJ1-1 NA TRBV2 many TGTGCCAGCAGTGGCCCAGACAGGAAGCTAACCACTGAAGCTTTCTTT CASSGPDRKLTTEAFF
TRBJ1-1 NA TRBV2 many TGTGCCAGCATAACTGGGATGAACACTGAAGCTTTCTTT CASITGMNTEAFF
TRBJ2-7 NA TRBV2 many TGTGCCAGCAGCGTTGCCGACCGGGCTGGGTACGAGCAGTACTTC CASSVADRAGYEQYF
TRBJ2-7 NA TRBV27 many TGTGCCAGCAGTTTATCAGGGGACCCGTACTTC CASSLSGDPYF
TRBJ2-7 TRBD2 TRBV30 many TGTGCCTGGAGTCTATCGGGACTAGCGGGATCAGAGCAGTACTTC CAWSLSGLAGSEQYF
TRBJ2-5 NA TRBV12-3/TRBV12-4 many TGTGCCAGCAGTACCGGGCCCCAAGAGACCCAGTACTTC CASSTGPQETQYF
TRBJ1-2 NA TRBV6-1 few TGTGCCAGCAGTGATGGGGGCGCTTACTATGGCTACACCTTC CASSDGGAYYGYTF
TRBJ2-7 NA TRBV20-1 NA TGCAGTGCCCCCGGGCAGGGAGTCTACGAGCAGTACTTC CSAPGQGVYEQYF
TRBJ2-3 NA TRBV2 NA TGTGCCAGCAAGGTGGAGTACGAAGGTACGCAGTATTTT CASKVEYEGTQYF
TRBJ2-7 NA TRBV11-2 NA TGTGCCAGCAGCTCGACAGGACGCCTCTACGAGCAGTACTTC CASSSTGRLYEQYF
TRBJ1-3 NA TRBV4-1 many TGCGCCAGCAGCCAACTGGGGAAAGTGGCTGGAAACACCATATATTTT CASSQLGKVAGNTIYF
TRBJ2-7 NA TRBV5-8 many TGTGCCAGCAGCCCAAATACAGGGACCGAGCAGTACTTC CASSPNTGTEQYF
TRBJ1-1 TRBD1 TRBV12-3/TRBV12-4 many TGTGCCAGCAGCCCGGGACAGGATTGGAACACTGAAGCTTTCTTT CASSPGQDWNTEAFF
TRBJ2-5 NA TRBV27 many TGTGCCAGCAGTCCGAGGTTGTGGGAGACCCAGTACTTC CASSPRLWETQYF
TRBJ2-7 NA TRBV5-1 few TGCGCCAGCAGCGTCTCGACAGGCGGGTACGAGCAGTACTTC CASSVSTGGYEQYF
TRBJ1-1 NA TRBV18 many TGTGCCAGCTCACCGACGACGGCCGAAGCTTTCTTT CASSPTTAEAFF
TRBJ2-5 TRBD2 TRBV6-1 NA TGTGCCAGCAGTGCTTCGGGACTAGCGGGAGAGACCCAGTACTTC CASSASGLAGETQYF
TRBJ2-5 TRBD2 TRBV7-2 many TGTGCCAGCAGCTTTCCCTCTGCGGGAGCGGAGACCCAGTACTTC CASSFPSAGAETQYF
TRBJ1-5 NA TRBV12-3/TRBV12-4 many TGTGCCAGCAGTTTAGGGGTCGTTCAGCCCCAGCATTTT CASSLGVVQPQHF
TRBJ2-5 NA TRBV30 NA TGTGCCTGGACCTCCCGGCCTTACCAAGAGACCCAGTACTTC CAWTSRPYQETQYF
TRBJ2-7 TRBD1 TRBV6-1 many TGTGCCAGCAGTGCGGAACAGGGGTACGAGCAGTATTTC CASSAEQGYEQYF
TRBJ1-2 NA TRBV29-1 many TGCAGCGTTGAAGATGACAGGAGGTATGGCTACGCCTTC CSVEDDRRYGYAF
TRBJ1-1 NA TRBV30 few TGTGCCTGGAGTGTAGGCACTAACACTGAAGCTTTCTTT CAWSVGTNTEAFF
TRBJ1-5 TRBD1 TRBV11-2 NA TGTGCCAGCAGCGCAGAGGACGGGACAGGGCTGAGTAACCAGCCCCAGCATTTT CASSAEDGTGLSNQPQHF
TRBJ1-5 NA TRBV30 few TGTGCCTGGATTTTAGGGAGGCAGGTGAACAATCAGCCCCAGCATTTT CAWILGRQVNNQPQHF
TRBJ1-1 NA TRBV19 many TGTGCCAGCAGCCGCCGGGGGAACACTGAAGCTTTCTTT CASSRRGNTEAFF
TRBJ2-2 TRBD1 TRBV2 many TGTGCCAGCAGCGTCAACAGGGGGCTTACCGGGGAGCTGTTTTTT CASSVNRGLTGELFF
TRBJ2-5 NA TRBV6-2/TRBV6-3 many TGTGCCAGTGGTGTAAGTCAAGAGACCCAGTACTTC CASGVSQETQYF
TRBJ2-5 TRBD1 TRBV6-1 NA TGTGCCAGCACCCCAAGGGGACAGGGAGAGACCCAGTACTTC CASTPRGQGETQYF
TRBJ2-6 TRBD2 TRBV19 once TGTGCCAGTAGCAATCTAGCGGGGGCGATCTCTGGGGCCAACGTCCTGACTTTC CASSNLAGAISGANVLTF
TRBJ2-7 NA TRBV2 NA TGTGCCAGCAGTGCGGGACAGCGGGCCTACGAGCAGTACTTC CASSAGQRAYEQYF